Here is one T cell receptor (beta chain) with its context. V dropped 5 bases and J dropped 0 bases, with 9 bases sitting between them. Germline loops: CDR1 LNHDA, CDR2 SQIVND (reference sequence). This CDR3 is 14 amino acids long. The data stem from a study of Ad26.COV2.S vaccination and SARS-CoV-2 variants. The overall study: Intramuscularly, Ad26.COV2.S was given either once or twice, 56 days apart.

Treatment of the sample: approximately 18 received Ad26.COV2.S at low or high dose, single or two shots; about 5 received placebo; per-sample allocation not given. Samples came from day 63 after the first vaccine or placebo injection. Assay used: immunoSEQ multiplex PCR; TCRdb lists only in-frame clones, some missing. The sample includes around 450,000 clones, roughly 87% of them seen just once. The sequence was collected from a person aged 18-65 years who received the Ad26.COV2.S COVID-19 vaccine or a placebo. The sample here was peripheral blood, taken in a trial of Ad26.COV2.S vaccine versus placebo. This chain uses TRBV19 with TRBJ2-3; the D is unclear. CDR3 DNA: TGTGCCAGTAGTGTACCGTCTAGCACAGATACGCAGTATTTT. The encoded protein is CASSVPSSTDTQYF.